This T cell receptor (beta chain) was sequenced for a study of T cell repertoires in cytomegalovirus infection. About the study: HLA-B-restricted CMV epitopes that are well studied were used alongside recently identified HLA-C-restricted ones. CMV infection together with matching HLA type was indicated by public TCR beta signatures.

Using its own MiXCR run on the reads, TCRdb lists one record per CDR3 protein. The table records under 95,000 distinct CDR3 sequences, around 49% of them present only once. This clonotype has just a few counts. Antigen specificity is unknown. Study conclusions and caveats: Cumulated frequencies of public TCR beta families served to identify carriers of CMV plus the relevant HLA. Predominance within the ex vivo response was attributable to HLA-C-restricted CMV-specific TCR beta clonotypes.

This receptor was taken from a human donor in good health (CMV status not recorded). Some clones in this sample may be carry-over from other donors' samples. Sample: CD8+ T cells from cultured PBMCs, taken from culture after CMV antigen stimulation.

The CDR3 DNA follows: TGTGCCAGCAGCTTAGGACTAGCGGTTGTGAGTGAGCAGTTCTTC. Protein product: CASSLGLAVVSEQFF. The chain has TRBV7-6 and TRBJ2-1, with 9 bases lining up with TRBD2. J lost 9 bases, V lost 1 base, and 7 bases had no gene match. The CDR3 spans 15 residues. The V gene's germline CDR1 is SGHVS and CDR2 FNYEAQ.